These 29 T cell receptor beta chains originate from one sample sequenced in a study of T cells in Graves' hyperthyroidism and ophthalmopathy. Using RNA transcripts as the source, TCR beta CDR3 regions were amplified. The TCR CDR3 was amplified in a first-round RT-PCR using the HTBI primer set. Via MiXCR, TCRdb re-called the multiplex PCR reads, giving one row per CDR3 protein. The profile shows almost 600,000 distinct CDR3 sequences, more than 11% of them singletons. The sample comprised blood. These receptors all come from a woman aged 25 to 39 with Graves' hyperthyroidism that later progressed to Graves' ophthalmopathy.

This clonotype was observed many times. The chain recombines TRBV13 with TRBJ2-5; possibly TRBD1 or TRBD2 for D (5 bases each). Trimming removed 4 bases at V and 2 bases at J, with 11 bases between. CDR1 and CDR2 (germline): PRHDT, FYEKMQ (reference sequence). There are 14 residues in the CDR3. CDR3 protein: CASSSWDDQETQYF. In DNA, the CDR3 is TGTGCCAGCAGCTCCTGGGACGATCAAGAGACCCAGTACTTC.

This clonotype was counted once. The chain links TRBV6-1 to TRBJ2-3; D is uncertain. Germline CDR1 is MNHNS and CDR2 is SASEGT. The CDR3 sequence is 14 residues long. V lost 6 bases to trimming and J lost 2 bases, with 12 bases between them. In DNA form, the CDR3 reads TGTGCCAGCAGGGGTTCCGCTATCACAGATACGCAGTATTTT. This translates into CASRGSAITDTQYF.

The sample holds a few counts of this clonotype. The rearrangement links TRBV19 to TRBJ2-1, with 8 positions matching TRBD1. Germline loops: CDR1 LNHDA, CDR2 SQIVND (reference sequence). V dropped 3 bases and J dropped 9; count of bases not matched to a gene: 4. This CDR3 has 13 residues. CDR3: CASSIYDRGEQFF. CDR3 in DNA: TGTGCCAGTAGTATCTATGACAGGGGTGAGCAGTTCTTC.

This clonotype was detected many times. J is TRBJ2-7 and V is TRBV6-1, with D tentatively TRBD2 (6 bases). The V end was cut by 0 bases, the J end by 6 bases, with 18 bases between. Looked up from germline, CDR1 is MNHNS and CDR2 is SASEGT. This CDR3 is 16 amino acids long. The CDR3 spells CASSEAMGGGVGEQYF. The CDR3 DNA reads TGTGCCAGCAGTGAAGCGATGGGGGGTGGAGTGGGCGAGCAGTACTTC.

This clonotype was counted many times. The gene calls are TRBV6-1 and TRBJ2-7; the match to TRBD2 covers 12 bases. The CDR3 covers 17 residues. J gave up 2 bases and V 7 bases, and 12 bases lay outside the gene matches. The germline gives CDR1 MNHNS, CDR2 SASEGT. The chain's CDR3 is CASNAGTSGHNAYEQYF. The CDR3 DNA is TGTGCCAGCAATGCCGGGACTAGCGGGCATAACGCCTACGAGCAGTACTTC.

The DNA for the CDR3 is TGTGCCAGCAGTTATCAGGGTTCGTACACTGAAGCTTTCTTT. Protein sequence: CASSYQGSYTEAFF. The chain uses TRBV6-2 or TRBV6-3 and TRBJ1-1, with D maybe TRBD1 (5 bases). V shed 3 bases and J shed 3 bases, with 11 bases lying between them. CDR1 is MNHEY and CDR2 is SVGEGT in the germline V gene. The CDR3 is made up of 14 amino acids.

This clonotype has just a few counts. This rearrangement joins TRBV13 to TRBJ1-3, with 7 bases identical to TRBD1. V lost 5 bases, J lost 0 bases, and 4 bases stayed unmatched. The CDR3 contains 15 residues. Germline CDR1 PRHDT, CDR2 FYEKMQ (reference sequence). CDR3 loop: CASSPGGDSGNTIYF. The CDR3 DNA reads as TGTGCCAGCAGCCCAGGGGGTGACTCTGGAAACACCATATATTTT. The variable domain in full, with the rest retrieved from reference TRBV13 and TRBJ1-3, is AAGVIQSPRHLIKEKRETATLKCYPIPRHDTVYWYQQGPGQDPQFLISFYEKMQSDKGSIPDRFSAQQFSDYHSELNMSSLELGDSALYFCASSPGGDSGNTIYFGEGSWLTVV.

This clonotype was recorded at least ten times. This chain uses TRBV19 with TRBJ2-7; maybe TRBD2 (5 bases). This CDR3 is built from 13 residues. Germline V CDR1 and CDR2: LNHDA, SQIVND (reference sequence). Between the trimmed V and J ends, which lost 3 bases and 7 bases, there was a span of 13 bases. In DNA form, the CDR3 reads TGTGCCAGTAGTATGAGTGAGGGTTTTGAGCAGTACTTC. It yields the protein CASSMSEGFEQYF. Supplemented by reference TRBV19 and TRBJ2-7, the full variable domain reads DGGITQSPKYLFRKEGQNVTLSCEQNLNHDAMYWYRQDPGQGLRLIYYSQIVNDFQKGDIAEGYSVSREKKESFPLTVTSAQKNPTAFYLCASSMSEGFEQYFGPGTRLTVT.

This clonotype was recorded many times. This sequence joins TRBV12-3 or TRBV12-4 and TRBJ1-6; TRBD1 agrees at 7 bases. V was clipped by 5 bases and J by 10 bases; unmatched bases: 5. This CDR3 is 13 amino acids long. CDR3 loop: CASSDRAGSPLHF. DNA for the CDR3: TGTGCCAGCAGTGACAGGGCAGGGTCACCCCTCCACTTT.

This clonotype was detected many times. The CDR3 reads CASSPAGTRNTGELFF. CDR3 nucleotide sequence: TGTGCCAGCTCACCTGCCGGGACGAGGAACACCGGGGAGCTGTTTTTT. The chain couples TRBV18 to TRBJ2-2, with D possibly being TRBD1 or TRBD2 (5 bases each). The CDR3 loop spans 16 amino acids. Trimming shortened V by 3 bases and J by 1 base, and 12 bases separated the two germline ends. Germline-derived CDR1 and CDR2 are KGHSH and LQKENI.

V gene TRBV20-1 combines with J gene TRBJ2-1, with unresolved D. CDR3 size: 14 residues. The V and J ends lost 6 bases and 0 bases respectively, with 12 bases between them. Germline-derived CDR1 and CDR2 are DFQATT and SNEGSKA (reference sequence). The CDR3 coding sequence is TGCAGTGCAAGACTTATGGGCTCCTACAATGAGCAGTTCTTC. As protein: CSARLMGSYNEQFF.

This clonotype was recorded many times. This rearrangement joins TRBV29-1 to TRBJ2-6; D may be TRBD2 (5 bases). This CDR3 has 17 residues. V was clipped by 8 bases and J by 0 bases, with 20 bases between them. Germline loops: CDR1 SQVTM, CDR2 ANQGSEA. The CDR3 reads CSTKGRDQSSGANVLTF. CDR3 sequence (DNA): TGCAGCACCAAGGGCCGGGATCAGAGCTCTGGGGCCAACGTCCTGACTTTC.

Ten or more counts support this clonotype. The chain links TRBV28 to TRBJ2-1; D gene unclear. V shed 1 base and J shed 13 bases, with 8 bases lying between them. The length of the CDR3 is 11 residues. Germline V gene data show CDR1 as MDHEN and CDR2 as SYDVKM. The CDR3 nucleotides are TGTGCCAGCAGTTTATTGGGTTTCCAGTTCTTC. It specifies CASSLLGFQFF.

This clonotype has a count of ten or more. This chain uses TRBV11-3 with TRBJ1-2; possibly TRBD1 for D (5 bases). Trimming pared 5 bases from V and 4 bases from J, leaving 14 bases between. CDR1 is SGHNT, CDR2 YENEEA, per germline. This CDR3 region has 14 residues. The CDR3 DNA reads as TGTGCCAGCAGCCCGAGGGACGTAGGCTATGGCTACACCTTC. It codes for CASSPRDVGYGYTF.

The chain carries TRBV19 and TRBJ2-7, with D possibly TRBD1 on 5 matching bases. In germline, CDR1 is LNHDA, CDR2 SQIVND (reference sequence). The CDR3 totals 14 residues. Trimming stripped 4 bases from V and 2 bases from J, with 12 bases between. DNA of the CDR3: TGTGCCAGTAGTACACAGGTGGCTGCCTACGAGCAGTACTTC. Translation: CASSTQVAAYEQYF.

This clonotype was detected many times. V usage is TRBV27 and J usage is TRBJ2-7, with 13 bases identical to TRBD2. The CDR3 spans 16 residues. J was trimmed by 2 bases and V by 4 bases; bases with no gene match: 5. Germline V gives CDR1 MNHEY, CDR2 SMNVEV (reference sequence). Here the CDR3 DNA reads TGTGCCAGCAGTTCGCCGGGACTAGCGGGAACCTACGAGCAGTACTTC. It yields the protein CASSSPGLAGTYEQYF.

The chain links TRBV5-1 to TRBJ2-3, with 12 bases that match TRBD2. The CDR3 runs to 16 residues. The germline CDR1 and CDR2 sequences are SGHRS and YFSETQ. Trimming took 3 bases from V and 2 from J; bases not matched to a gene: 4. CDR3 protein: CASSWTSGTLTDTQYF. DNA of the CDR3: TGCGCCAGCAGCTGGACTAGCGGGACGCTCACAGATACGCAGTATTTT.

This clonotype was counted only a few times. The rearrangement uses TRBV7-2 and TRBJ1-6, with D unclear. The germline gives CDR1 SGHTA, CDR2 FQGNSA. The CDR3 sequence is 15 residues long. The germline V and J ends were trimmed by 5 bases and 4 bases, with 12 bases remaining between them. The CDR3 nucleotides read TGTGCCAGCAGCCCCTATCGAACATATAATTCACCCCTCCACTTT. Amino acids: CASSPYRTYNSPLHF.

This CDR3 is CASSPLQEGTEAFF. Here the CDR3 DNA reads TGTGCCAGCTCACCCCTTCAGGAAGGGACTGAAGCTTTCTTT. This chain uses TRBV18 with TRBJ1-1; D is unresolved. V lost 3 bases and J lost 5, with 13 bases in between. Germline CDR1 is KGHSH and CDR2 is LQKENI. CDR3 length: 14 residues.

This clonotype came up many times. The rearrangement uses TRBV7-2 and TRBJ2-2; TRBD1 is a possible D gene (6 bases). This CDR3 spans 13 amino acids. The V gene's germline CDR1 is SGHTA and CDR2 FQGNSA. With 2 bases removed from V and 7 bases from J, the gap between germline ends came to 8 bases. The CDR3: CASSLTGYGELFF. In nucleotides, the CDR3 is TGTGCCAGCAGCTTAACAGGGTACGGGGAGCTGTTTTTT.

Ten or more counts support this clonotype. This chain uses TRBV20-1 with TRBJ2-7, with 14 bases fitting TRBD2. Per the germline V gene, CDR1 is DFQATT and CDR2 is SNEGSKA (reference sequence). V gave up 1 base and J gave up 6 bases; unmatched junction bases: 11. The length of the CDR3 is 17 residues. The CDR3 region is CSARGGLAGVRRGEQYF. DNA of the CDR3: TGCAGTGCTAGAGGGGGACTAGCGGGAGTCCGGCGGGGCGAGCAGTACTTC.

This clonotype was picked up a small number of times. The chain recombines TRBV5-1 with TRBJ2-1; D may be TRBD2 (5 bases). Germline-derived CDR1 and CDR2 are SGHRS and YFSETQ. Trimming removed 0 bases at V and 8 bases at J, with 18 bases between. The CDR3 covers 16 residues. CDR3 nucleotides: TGCGCCAGCAGCTTGGAGCAGCTAGCACGGAGCGATGAGCAGTTCTTC. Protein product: CASSLEQLARSDEQFF. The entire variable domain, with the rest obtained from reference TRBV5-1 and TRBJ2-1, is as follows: KAGVTQTPRYLIKTRGQQVTLSCSPISGHRSVSWYQQTPGQGLQFLFEYFSETQRNKGNFPGRFSGRQFSNSRSEMNVSTLELGDSALYLCASSLEQLARSDEQFFGPGTRLTVL.

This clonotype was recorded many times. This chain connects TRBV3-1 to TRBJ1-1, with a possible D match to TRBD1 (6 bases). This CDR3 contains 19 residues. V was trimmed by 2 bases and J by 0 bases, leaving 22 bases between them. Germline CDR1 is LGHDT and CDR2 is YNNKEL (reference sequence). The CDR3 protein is CASSQPRPGTTPMNTEAFF. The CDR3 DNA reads TGTGCCAGCAGCCAACCCCGTCCCGGGACAACCCCTATGAACACTGAAGCTTTCTTT.

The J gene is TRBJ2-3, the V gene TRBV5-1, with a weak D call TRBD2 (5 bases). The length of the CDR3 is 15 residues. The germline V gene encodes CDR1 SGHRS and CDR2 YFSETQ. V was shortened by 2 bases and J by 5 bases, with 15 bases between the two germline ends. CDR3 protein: CASSFRDPEGDTQYF. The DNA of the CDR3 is TGCGCCAGCAGCTTCCGAGATCCCGAGGGAGATACGCAGTATTTT.

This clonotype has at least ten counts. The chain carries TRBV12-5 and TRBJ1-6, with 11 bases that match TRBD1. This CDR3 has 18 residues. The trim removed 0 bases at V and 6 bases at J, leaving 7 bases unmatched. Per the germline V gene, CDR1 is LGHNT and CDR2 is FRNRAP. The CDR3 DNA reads TGTGCTAGTGGTTTGGTACTGGGGACAGGGGGTTCTAATTCACCCCTCCACTTT. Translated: CASGLVLGTGGSNSPLHF.

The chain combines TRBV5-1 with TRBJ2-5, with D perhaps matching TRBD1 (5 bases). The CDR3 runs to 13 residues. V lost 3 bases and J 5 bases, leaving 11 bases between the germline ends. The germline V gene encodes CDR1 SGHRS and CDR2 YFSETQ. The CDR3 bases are TGCGCCAGCAGCTACCGGACAATGGAGACCCAGTACTTC. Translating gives CASSYRTMETQYF.

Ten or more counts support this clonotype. CDR3 residues: CATSDRSDEQFF. CDR3 in DNA: TGTGCCACCAGTGACCGAAGCGATGAGCAGTTCTTC. The chain links TRBV24-1 to TRBJ2-1, with no clear D. Trimming cost V 4 bases and J 8 bases, with 8 bases left between them. The CDR3 has 12 amino acids. Germline CDR1 and CDR2: KGHDR and SFDVKD.

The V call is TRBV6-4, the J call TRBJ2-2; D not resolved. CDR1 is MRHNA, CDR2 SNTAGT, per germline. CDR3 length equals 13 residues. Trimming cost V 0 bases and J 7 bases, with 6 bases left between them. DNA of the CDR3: TGTGCCAGCAGTGACTCTGCGATCGGGGAGCTGTTTTTT. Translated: CASSDSAIGELFF.

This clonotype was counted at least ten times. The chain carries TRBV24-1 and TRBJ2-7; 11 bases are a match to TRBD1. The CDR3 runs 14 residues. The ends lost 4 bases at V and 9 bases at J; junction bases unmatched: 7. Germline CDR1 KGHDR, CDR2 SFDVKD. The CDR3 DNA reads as TGTGCCACCAGTGACGCCGGGACAGGGGGTCGGCAGTACTTC. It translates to CATSDAGTGGRQYF.